This T cell receptor (beta chain) originates from a study of T-cell memory formation after mild COVID-19. Study-level background: TCR clusters were mostly confined to one donor each.

In the case of this clonotype: Its antigen is unidentified.

TCRdb passed the 5' RACE reads through MiXCR, listing each CDR3 protein once. The sample carries about 290,000 distinct CDR3 sequences, 15% recorded once. Findings and limits, study-wide: The study detected some responding clones in pre-infection memory, suggesting cross-reactive memory joined.

The CDR3 consists of 14 residues. V lost 6 bases and J lost 4; bases outside the gene matches: 5. The source is a man aged 18 to 30 who had mild COVID-19 (a few samples of this study predate the infection). Cell type and time point are not known. The chain combines TRBV12-3 or TRBV12-4 with TRBJ2-1; TRBD1 aligns across 8 bases. The sample taken for sequencing was PBMCs or a T cell subset sorted from them (not recorded which). The CDR3: CASSTDRDYNEQFF. The CDR3 nucleotides are TGTGCCAGCAGCACGGACAGGGATTACAATGAGCAGTTCTTC.